This TCR beta chain was recorded in a study of CD8+CD57+ T cells in acquired aplastic anemia. On the study more broadly: Mean DNA quantity obtained from sorted CD4+ and CD8+ cells was approximately 3 ug. Points from the study as a whole: Between the patient and control groups, CD8+ Simpson's diversity did not differ significantly.

This clonotype has at least ten counts. The antigen is undetermined. It was genomic DNA that served as the template for profiling TCR beta VDJ and CDR3. TCRdb processed the reads anew with MiXCR; each CDR3 protein has one entry. The table includes about 190,000 distinct CDR3 sequences, just under 50% detected once. Germline lookup yields CDR1 SGHTA and CDR2 FQGTGA. The CDR3 is 17 amino acids. Trimming cost V 1 base and J 0 bases, with 13 bases left between them. Patients chosen for sequencing had shown CD8+CD57+ cell expansion by flow cytometry. Patients uniformly had severe acquired aplastic anemia. Patient blood was sampled before any therapy had been received.

The sequenced material came from sorted CD4+, CD8+, or CD8+CD57+ T cells (not recorded which) from PBMCs. The clonotype originates from a human donor with aplastic anemia. The rearrangement joins TRBV7-3 to TRBJ2-1; no definite D call. The CDR3 reads CASSLNGGASSYNEQFF. The CDR3 DNA reads as TGTGCCAGCAGCTTAAACGGCGGAGCGAGCTCCTACAATGAGCAGTTCTTC.